A selection of T cell receptor beta chains follows, all from one sample in a study of OX40 agonist ivuxolimab in advanced cancers. Sequencing used immunoSEQ multiplex PCR; TCRdb keeps in-frame clones, though not all of them. This sample has tens of thousands of clones; 85% to 90% occur once, and the top ten carry under 7%. The sequences come from CD4+ or CD8+ T cells sorted from blood, collected in a trial of the OX40 agonist ivuxolimab. The receptors here all came from an adult with an advanced solid tumor such as melanoma, head and neck, liver or kidney cancer. Each CDR3 is given with its conserved first and last residue. Each record gives: CDR3 protein, J gene, clone size, V gene, CDR3 length. Not all rows give a size; the values are once, few, many and, for expanded clones, a class.

CASSTTDRGMDYEQYF,TRBJ2-7,NA,TRBV7-9,16
CASSLEPGEEYEQYF,TRBJ2-7,once,TRBV4-1,15
CASRDGSYEQYF,TRBJ2-7,NA,TRBV6-6,12
CASTVTGIYSYEQYF,TRBJ2-7,NA,TRBV7-9,15
CASSYSNANQPQHF,TRBJ1-5,once,TRBV6-5,14
CASSLPQGRTEAFF,TRBJ1-1,NA,TRBV5-6,14
CASIRNTEAFF,TRBJ1-1,once,TRBV6-5,11
CASSLGPMNTEAFF,TRBJ1-1,NA,TRBV27,14
CAWSRAGTSYEQYF,TRBJ2-7,NA,TRBV30,14
CATSRTDMNTEAFF,TRBJ1-1,few,TRBV15,14
CASSQKDRALYGELFF,TRBJ2-2,NA,TRBV4-3,16
CASSPGQLKGSPLHF,TRBJ1-6,NA,TRBV18,15
CASSYTGTGGFSPLHF,TRBJ1-6,NA,TRBV6-5,16
CASSDSTGNTIYF,TRBJ1-3,NA,TRBV6-4,13